The TCR beta chain under discussion was sequenced for a study of cytomegalovirus exposure and HLA in healthy donors. On this clone itself: Its antigen is not identified.

Sequenced by immunoSEQ multiplex PCR; TCRdb stores in-frame clones only, minus some. Here the sample spans roughly 140,000 clones, 88% being singletons. V shed 0 bases and J shed 8 bases, with 16 bases lying between them. Germline CDR1 MNHEY, CDR2 SVGAGI. The CDR3 runs 15 residues. General study findings and limits: A few chains linked to CMV were shown in vitro to be specific for CMV antigens.

These donors were members of the roughly 120-subject validation cohort, a group separate from the approximately 700-subject first cohort. What was sequenced was PBMCs. The TCR was taken from a woman younger than 35 in good health and CMV-seropositive. The chain employs TRBV6-5 and TRBJ1-2; D unclear. The CDR3 is CASSYSINSQGGYTF. The DNA for the CDR3 is TGTGCCAGCAGTTACTCGATCAACAGCCAAGGCGGCTACACCTTC.